These 18 T cell receptor beta chains were all obtained from the same sample, sequenced in a study of human CD4 T cells and Enterobacteriaceae. All CD4+ cells other than CD45RA+CCR7+CD95- naive cells were sorted as memory, over 95% pure. The repertoire was sequenced with immunoSEQ multiplex PCR; TCRdb's copy has only in-frame clones and lacks some. The sample lists 25,000 to 35,000 clones; approximately 84% were seen once. The sequenced sample was memory CD4+ T cells from blood. The receptors come from a human donor in good health.

Turning to this clone: Other DNA sequences of this sample code for an identical CDR3. V usage is TRBV7-2 and J usage is TRBJ1-1; TRBD1 matches 10 bases. This CDR3 is built from 15 residues. Germline lookup yields CDR1 SGHTA and CDR2 FQGNSA. Losses at the gene ends were 1 base for V and 3 bases for J; bases not matched to a gene: 2. DNA of the CDR3: TGTGCCAGCAGCTTAGACGGGACAGGGGACACTGAAGCTTTCTTT. Its protein product is CASSLDGTGDTEAFF.

The V and J genes are TRBV30 and TRBJ2-1; unclear D gene. The germline CDR1 and CDR2 sequences are GTSNPN and SVGIG (reference sequence). Trimming pared 2 bases from V and 10 bases from J, leaving 12 bases between. This CDR3 has 12 residues. This CDR3 reads CAWSFLGQEQFF. DNA of the CDR3: TGTGCCTGGAGTTTCCTGGGTCAAGAGCAGTTCTTC.

The chain employs TRBV30 and TRBJ2-1; TRBD2 is a possible D gene (6 bases). The V and J ends lost 2 bases and 8 bases respectively, with 13 bases between them. Germline V gene sequence: CDR1 GTSNPN, CDR2 SVGIG (reference sequence). The CDR3 extends over 13 amino acids. CDR3 nucleotide sequence: TGTGCCTGGAGTCGCGCGGGACGCTATGAGCAGTTCTTC. It yields the protein CAWSRAGRYEQFF.

This clone was counted a single time. V gene TRBV28 combines with J gene TRBJ2-7; D unclear. The CDR3 totals 12 residues. V lost 5 bases, J lost 3 bases, and 8 bases lay in between. Looked up from germline, CDR1 is MDHEN and CDR2 is SYDVKM. The CDR3, as DNA: TGTGCCAGCAGTCGACACCGCTACGAGCAGTACTTC. It codes for CASSRHRYEQYF. The full variable domain, completed using reference TRBV28 and TRBJ2-7, is DVKVTQSSRYLVKRTGEKVFLECVQDMDHENMFWYRQDPGLGLRLIYFSYDVKMKEKGDIPEGYSVSREKKERFSLILESASTNQTSMYLCASSRHRYEQYFGPGTRLTVT.

The CDR3 spells CASSLEGRATEAFF. CDR3 in DNA: TGTGCCAGCAGCTTAGAGGGGAGGGCCACTGAAGCTTTCTTT. The chain uses TRBV7-3 and TRBJ1-1; weak D call: TRBD1 (5 bases). The length of the CDR3 is 14 residues. Germline V gene sequence: CDR1 SGHTA, CDR2 FQGTGA. V dropped 2 bases and J dropped 4 bases, with 11 bases sitting between them. Supplemented by reference TRBV7-3 and TRBJ1-1, the full variable domain reads GAGVSQTPSNKVTEKGKYVELRCDPISGHTALYWYRQSLGQGPEFLIYFQGTGAADDSGLPNDRFFAVRPEGSVSTLKIQRTERGDSAVYLCASSLEGRATEAFFGQGTRLTVV.

This clone was seen just once. The genes are TRBV7-7 and TRBJ2-5; possible D gene TRBD2, 5 bases. The CDR3 contains 13 residues. CDR1 is SSHAT and CDR2 is FNYEAQ in the germline V gene (reference sequence). Deletions cut 3 bases from V and 5 bases from J, with 10 bases between. In DNA, the CDR3 is TGTGCCAGCAGCTTCAGACCGGGGGAGACCCAGTACTTC. Its translation is CASSFRPGETQYF.

V usage is TRBV19 and J usage is TRBJ2-7; D unclear. The germline gives CDR1 LNHDA, CDR2 SQIVND (reference sequence). Trimming shortened V by 5 bases and J by 2 bases, and 16 bases separated the two germline ends. CDR3 size: 15 residues. This CDR3 is CASSEVLSGPYEQYF. The CDR3 DNA sequence: TGTGCCAGTAGTGAGGTTCTCTCTGGGCCCTACGAGCAGTACTTC. The full variable domain, with the rest looked up from reference TRBV19 and TRBJ2-7, is DGGITQSPKYLFRKEGQNVTLSCEQNLNHDAMYWYRQDPGQGLRLIYYSQIVNDFQKGDIAEGYSVSREKKESFPLTVTSAQKNPTAFYLCASSEVLSGPYEQYFGPGTRLTVT.

V usage is TRBV2 and J usage is TRBJ1-2; possibly TRBD1 for D (6 bases). CDR3 length: 13 amino acids. Germline V gene data show CDR1 as SNHLY and CDR2 as FYNNEI. Trimming took 4 bases from V and 8 from J, leaving 14 bases between them. This CDR3 reads CASSANRVGGYTF. In DNA form, the CDR3 reads TGTGCCAGCAGTGCAAACAGGGTAGGAGGCTACACCTTC.

V is TRBV6-5 and J is TRBJ2-7; D ambiguous. The length of the CDR3 is 13 residues. CDR1 MNHEY and CDR2 SVGAGI come from the germline V gene. The ends were cut back, 5 bases at V and 7 bases at J, with 15 bases in the middle. Written as DNA, the CDR3 is TGTGCCAGCAGTCTTACGATTGAGAAAGAGCAGTACTTC. Its translation is CASSLTIEKEQYF.

J is TRBJ2-1 and V is TRBV6-1, with 7 nucleotides matching TRBD2. V lost 8 bases, J lost 0 bases, and 7 bases stayed unmatched. The germline gives CDR1 MNHNS, CDR2 SASEGT. The CDR3 sequence is 15 residues long. CDR3 protein: CASSIAGHSYNEQFF. CDR3 in DNA: TGTGCCAGCTCGATAGCGGGCCACTCCTACAATGAGCAGTTCTTC.

The rearrangement joins TRBV5-1 to TRBJ2-7, with 8 bases lining up with TRBD2. Losses at the gene ends were 0 bases for V and 2 bases for J; bases not matched to a gene: 10. Germline V CDR1 and CDR2: SGHRS, YFSETQ. CDR3 length: 17 amino acids. CDR3 in DNA: TGCGCCAGCAGCTTGGACCGCGGGGCGGGAGGCGCCTACGAGCAGTACTTC. Amino acids: CASSLDRGAGGAYEQYF.

This clone has only a few counts. The chain carries TRBV5-1 and TRBJ2-1, with 9 bases lining up with TRBD2. This CDR3 contains 16 residues. The V gene end was trimmed by 0 bases and the J gene end by 2 bases; junction bases not matched to a gene: 3. Germline V gene data show CDR1 as SGHRS and CDR2 as YFSETQ. CDR3 sequence: CASSLVLAGTYNEQFF. CDR3 DNA sequence: TGCGCCAGCAGCTTGGTTCTAGCGGGAACCTACAATGAGCAGTTCTTC.

The chain is built from TRBV28 and TRBJ2-7, with 10 bases fitting TRBD2. V shed 3 bases and J 8 bases; nucleotides not matched to a gene: 10. CDR3 size: 15 residues. Germline V lookup: CDR1 MDHEN, CDR2 SYDVKM. CDR3 DNA: TGTGCCAGCAGTTTGGGGGGTCTAGCGGGAGTTCAGCAGTACTTC. It encodes CASSLGGLAGVQQYF.

The gene calls are TRBV7-3 and TRBJ2-1, with D hard to call. The CDR3 spans 12 residues. Germline-derived CDR1 and CDR2 are SGHTA and FQGTGA. Trimming pared 5 bases from V and 5 bases from J, leaving 7 bases between. The CDR3 nucleotides are TGTGCCAGCAGCCCCACCAACAATGAGCAGTTCTTC. It encodes CASSPTNNEQFF.

The chain carries TRBV2 and TRBJ2-5; 8 bases match TRBD2. The CDR3 totals 14 residues. Germline CDR1 SNHLY, CDR2 FYNNEI. V was clipped by 4 bases and J by 5 bases; unmatched bases: 6. The CDR3 nucleotides are TGTGCCAGCAGTGGGGGACTAGGGGAGGAGACCCAGTACTTC. This codes for CASSGGLGEETQYF.

This chain links TRBV7-8 with TRBJ2-1, with 9 positions matching TRBD1. The CDR3 runs 16 residues. The V segment lost 5 bases and the J segment 9 bases; nucleotides outside the gene matches: 14. Germline CDR1 and CDR2: SGHVS and FQNEAQ. This chain's CDR3 is CASSLTRDRDSTEQFF. The DNA for the CDR3 is TGTGCCAGCAGCCTTACCCGGGACAGGGATAGTACTGAGCAGTTCTTC.

This sequence joins TRBV7-2 and TRBJ2-5; D might be TRBD2 (6 bases). Germline V gene data show CDR1 as SGHTA and CDR2 as FQGNSA. V lost 1 base and J 4 bases, leaving 13 bases between the germline ends. This CDR3 region has 15 residues. CDR3 nucleotides: TGTGCCAGCAGCTTAGGTCCTAGCGAGGGAGAGACCCAGTACTTC. Its translation is CASSLGPSEGETQYF.

The gene calls are TRBV7-7 and TRBJ2-2; D is undetermined. The CDR3 covers 12 residues. Trimming removed 2 bases from V and 7 bases from J, with 5 bases in between. Germline assignment: CDR1 SSHAT and CDR2 FNYEAQ (reference sequence). The CDR3 region has the DNA TGTGCCAGCAGCTTACTGGGCGGGGAGCTGTTTTTT. It yields the protein CASSLLGGELFF.